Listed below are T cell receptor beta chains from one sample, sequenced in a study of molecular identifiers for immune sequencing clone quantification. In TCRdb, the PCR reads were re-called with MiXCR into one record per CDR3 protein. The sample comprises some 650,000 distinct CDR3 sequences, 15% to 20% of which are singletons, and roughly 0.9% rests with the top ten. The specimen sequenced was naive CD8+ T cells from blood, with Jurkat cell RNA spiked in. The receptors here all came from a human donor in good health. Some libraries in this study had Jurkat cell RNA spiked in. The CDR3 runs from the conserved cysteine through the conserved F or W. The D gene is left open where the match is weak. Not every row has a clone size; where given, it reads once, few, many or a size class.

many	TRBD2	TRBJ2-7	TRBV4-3	TGCGCCAGCAGCCAAGCTTGGGTCAGCGGGGGATCCTACGAGCAGTACTTC	CASSQAWVSGGSYEQYF
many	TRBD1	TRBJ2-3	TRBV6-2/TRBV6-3	TGTGCCAGCAGAAACCCGGGACAGGTTGCAGATACGCAGTATTTT	CASRNPGQVADTQYF
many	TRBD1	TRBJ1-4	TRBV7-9	TGTGCCAGCAGCCCCGACAGGGAGTGGGGCCAAAAACTGTTTTTT	CASSPDREWGQKLFF
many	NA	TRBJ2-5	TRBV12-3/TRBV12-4	TGTGCCAGCAGTTTAGGTTGGGGGCAAGAAGAGTACCAAGAGACCCAGTACTTC	CASSLGWGQEEYQETQYF
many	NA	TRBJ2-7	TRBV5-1	TGCGCCAGCAGCTTGGCAGGCCCGGCCTACGAGCAGTACTTC	CASSLAGPAYEQYF
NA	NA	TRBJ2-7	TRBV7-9	TGTGCCAGCAGCTCAGACAGAGACTACGTGCAGTACTTC	CASSSDRDYVQYF
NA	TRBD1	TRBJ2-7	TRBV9	TGTGCCAGCAGCGTAGCTTCTAGGACAGGGGTGTTGGAGCAGTACTTC	CASSVASRTGVLEQYF
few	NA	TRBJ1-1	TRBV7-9	TGTGCCAGCAGCCCCATGACAGAGGGGACTGAAGCTTTCTTT	CASSPMTEGTEAFF
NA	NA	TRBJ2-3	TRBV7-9	TGTGCCAGCAGCTTACGGCTAGCTATCACAGATACGCAGTATTTT	CASSLRLAITDTQYF
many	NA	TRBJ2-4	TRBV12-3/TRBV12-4	TGTGCCAGCAGTTCCCGTGGAGGGACGGGAGTGGCCAAAAACATTCAGTACTTC	CASSSRGGTGVAKNIQYF
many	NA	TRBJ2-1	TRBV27	TGTGCCAGCAGTTTATTAACGGGGGCTGAAAGCTCCTACAATGAGCAGTTCTTC	CASSLLTGAESSYNEQFF
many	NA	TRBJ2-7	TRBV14	TGTGCCAGCAGCTTACCAGGGTCTGGAGAGCAGTACTTC	CASSLPGSGEQYF
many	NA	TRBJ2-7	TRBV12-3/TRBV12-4	TGTGCCAGCAGTTTATCACTGTTCTACGAGCAGTACTTC	CASSLSLFYEQYF
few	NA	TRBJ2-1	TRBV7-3	TGTGCCAGCAGCTTAGACGGGAGTTACAATGAGCAGTTCTTC	CASSLDGSYNEQFF
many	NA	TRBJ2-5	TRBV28	TGTGCCAGCAGTTCTCCCCTCGACGGGTCCGAGGAGACCCAGTACTTC	CASSSPLDGSEETQYF
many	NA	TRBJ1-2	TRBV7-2	TGTGCCAGCAGCTTAGGCAGGGTCTCTTCTATCTATGGCTACACCTTC	CASSLGRVSSIYGYTF
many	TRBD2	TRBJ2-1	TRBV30	TGTGCCTGGGGGACTAGCGGGTTCGAAGGGGTCCTAGACAATGAGCAGTTCTTC	CAWGTSGFEGVLDNEQFF
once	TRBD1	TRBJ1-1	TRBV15	TGTGCCACCAGCTACAGGGGACGGATTTCAAACACTGATGCTTTCTTT	CATSYRGRISNTDAFF
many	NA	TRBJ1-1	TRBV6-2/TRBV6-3	TGTGCCAGCAGTTACGTTTATGTGGTCCGGAGGACTGAAGCTTTCTTT	CASSYVYVVRRTEAFF
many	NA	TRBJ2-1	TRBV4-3	TGCGCCAGCAGCCAAGACATTAGCCTAGCGATCATAAATGAGCAGTTCTTC	CASSQDISLAIINEQFF
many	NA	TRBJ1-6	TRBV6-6	TGTGCCAGCATAGAGGGACGCTCCTATAATTCACCCCTCCACTTT	CASIEGRSYNSPLHF